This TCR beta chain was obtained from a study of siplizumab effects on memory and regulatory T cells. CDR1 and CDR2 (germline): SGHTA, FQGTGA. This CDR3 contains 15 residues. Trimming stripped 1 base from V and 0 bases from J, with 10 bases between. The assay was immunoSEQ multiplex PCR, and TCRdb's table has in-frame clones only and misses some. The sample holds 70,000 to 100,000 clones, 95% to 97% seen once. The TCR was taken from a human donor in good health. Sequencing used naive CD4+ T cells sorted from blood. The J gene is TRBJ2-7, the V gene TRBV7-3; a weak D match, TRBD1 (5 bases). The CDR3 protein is CASSLSPGPSYEQYF. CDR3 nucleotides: TGTGCCAGCAGCTTAAGTCCAGGGCCCTCCTACGAGCAGTACTTC.